This entry describes one T cell receptor beta chain. The antigen is not known. The data derive from a study of regulatory T cells in long-lasting Graves disease. Overall study results and limits: The researchers studied only peripheral blood, not thyroid tissue.

Germline V gives CDR1 LGHDT, CDR2 YNNKEL (reference sequence). The V end lost 6 bases, the J end lost 4 bases, and 12 bases lay between the germline ends. There are 13 residues in the CDR3. CDR3-region Arm-PCR and iRepertoire HTBI primers produced the TCR beta libraries. TCRdb reprocessed the multiplex PCR reads with MiXCR, giving one entry per CDR3 protein. Of a few hundred thousand distinct CDR3 sequences listed, 23% are singletons. Time point indicated: persistent/refractory GD, antithyroid drugs over 5 years with positive TRAb. There was RNA extracted from PBMCs, and the TCR library was made from it.

The starting material was peripheral blood mononuclear cells (PBMCs), obtained when the disease was refractory, from a patient treated with antithyroid drugs. The TCR comes from a female donor with Graves disease. The chain is built from TRBV3-1 and TRBJ1-1; TRBD1 might be the D (5 bases). The DNA for the CDR3 is TGTGCCAGCAGTACGGGGGTTAGCACTGAAGCTTTCTTT. The encoded protein is CASSTGVSTEAFF.